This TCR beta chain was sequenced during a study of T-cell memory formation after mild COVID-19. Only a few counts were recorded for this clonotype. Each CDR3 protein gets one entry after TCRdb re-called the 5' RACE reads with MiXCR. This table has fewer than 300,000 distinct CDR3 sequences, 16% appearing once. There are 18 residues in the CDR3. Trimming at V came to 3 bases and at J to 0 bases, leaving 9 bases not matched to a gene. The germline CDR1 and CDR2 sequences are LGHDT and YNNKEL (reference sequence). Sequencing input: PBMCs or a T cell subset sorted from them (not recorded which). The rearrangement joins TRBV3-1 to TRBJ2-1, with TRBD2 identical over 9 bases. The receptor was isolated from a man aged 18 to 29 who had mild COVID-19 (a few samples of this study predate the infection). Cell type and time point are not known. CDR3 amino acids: CASSHLSGGVSSYNEQFF. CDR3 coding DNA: TGTGCCAGCAGCCATCTTAGCGGGGGAGTTAGCTCCTACAATGAGCAGTTCTTC.